This paragraph covers one T cell receptor (beta chain) sequence. Its binding antigen is unknown. No qualities accompany the bases; no much larger clone lies one base away. This specimen belongs to a study of Ad26.COV2.S vaccination and SARS-CoV-2 variants listed by TCRdb under 2021. As for the study more broadly: Vaccine-arm donors came from COV1001, a multicentre, randomized, double-blind, placebo-controlled phase I-IIa trial of Ad26.COV2.S in healthy adults. Participants in the trial were split at random into five groups of five each, receiving low-dose or high-dose Ad26.COV2.S once or twice, or else placebo on both occasions. A total of around 32 samples were included in the TCR-sequenced set, comprising about 20 Ad26.COV2.S vaccine recipients, 5 placebo recipients and 8 SARS-CoV-2 convalescent individuals. The specificity and breadth of SARS-CoV-2-reactive T cell receptors after Ad26.COV2.S vaccination were assessed by TCRbeta repertoire sequencing. Ad26.COV2.S was given intramuscularly at 5x10^10 or 1x10^11 viral particles, as a single shot or as two shots 56 days apart. Blinding of investigators to trial group allocation was maintained during experiments and outcome assessment. General findings and caveats noted by the study authors: Vaccine and placebo recipients had comparable non-spike TCR breadth, which fits with the vaccine containing only spike. It was noted by the authors that total T cell responses may have been underestimated by the TCR breadth and depth analyses. The study lacked the statistical power to compare responses across vaccine doses or regimens. Higher spike-specific TCR breadth was observed in Ad26.COV2.S recipients than in placebo recipients (P = 0.0014). Substantial breadth of spike-specific CD8+ and CD4+ T cell responses was reported after vaccination.

The immunoSEQ Assay was the method used to sequence TCRbeta CDR3 regions. After extraction, genomic DNA underwent amplification by bias-controlled multiplex PCR, followed by high-throughput sequencing. Under the source paper's analysis protocol: To quantify the absolute abundance of each unique TCRbeta CDR3 region, sequences were collapsed and filtered. Usable DNA was measured by amplifying reference genes present in all nucleated cells, and TCRbeta template counts were normalized to that usable DNA to estimate T cell fraction. Repertoire TCRs were annotated as SARS-CoV-2-specific by exact matching of V gene, CDR3 amino acid sequence and J gene to a known reactive TCR set. The reference SARS-CoV-2 TCR set came from MIRA and was filtered for enrichment in COVID-19-positive ImmuneCODE repertoires, removing public or cross-reactive TCRs. Using the MIRA antigens, annotated TCRs were further analysed by specific ORF or by position within an ORF. Breadth was defined as annotated unique rearrangements over total unique productive rearrangements; depth was the summed frequency of those rearrangements. Two-sided Wilcoxon rank-sum tests were applied when comparing TCR breadth between groups. TCRdb carries this immuneACCESS record with in-frame sequences only. Its versions omit some clonotypes, under half of them owing to an unresolved V gene in the studies checked, with the rest unexplained. That table is the source of V, J and clone size, and D and trimming were worked out from the DNA. The sample data list more than 350,000 clones, and more than 80% of these were observed just once. The ten largest clones represent about 12% of the sample.

The treatment or condition tag for this specimen amounts to: about 20 received Ad26.COV2.S at low or high dose, single or two shots; about 5 received placebo; per-sample allocation not given. For vaccine and placebo recipients, repertoires were sequenced using samples collected on day 63 after the first injection. In Cohort 1b, 25 to 30 adults aged 18-55 years were enrolled at a single site in Boston, USA, between 29 July and 7 August 2020. Ad26.COV2.S was a replication-incompetent adenovirus type 26 vector expressing a prefusion-stabilized SARS-CoV-2 spike protein from the original Wuhan strain. V loses 3 bases of germline sequence and J loses 5 bases, and the interval between the two ends is 15 bases. The CDR1 and CDR2 encoded by the germline V gene are SGDLS and YYNGEE. Spanning cysteine to phenylalanine, the CDR3 consists of 16 amino acids. Only CDR3 DNA remains: 48 bases, in frame from the first base.

The specimen was peripheral blood, collected in a trial of Ad26.COV2.S vaccine versus placebo. This TCR was recovered from a person aged 18-65 years who received the Ad26.COV2.S COVID-19 vaccine or a placebo. Recombination joined TRBV9 with TRBJ1-6, with TRBD1 perhaps the D gene, on 5 matching bases. CDR3 protein: CASSAPGLPNNSPLHF. The nucleotides read TGTGCCAGCAGCGCGCCGGGACTCCCAAATAATTCACCCCTCCACTTT.